The source of this T cell receptor beta chain is a study of lymphopenia after photon versus proton radiotherapy. Whole-study findings and limits: Proton therapy kept repertoires fairly stable, unlike photons, which gained effector/memory cells. After the lymphocyte nadir, photon-treated repertoires showed oligoclonal expansion, especially of CD8+ Temra cells.

The CDR3 runs 14 residues. With 0 bases removed from V and 5 bases from J, the gap between germline ends came to 8 bases. Germline V gene sequence: CDR1 LGHNA, CDR2 YSLEER. About this clone itself: Its antigen is undetermined.

This table comes from immunoSEQ multiplex PCR, and its TCRdb copy is limited to in-frame clones, with some not included. The table includes about 20,000 clones, approximately 85% detected once. The sequencing here drew on peripheral blood, taken from a patient treated with photon-based radiotherapy. This clonotype was sampled from a woman aged 45 to 65 with pancreatic cancer. The genes are TRBV4-3 and TRBJ2-1; D is possibly TRBD2 (5 bases). The CDR3 nucleotides are TGCGCCAGCAGCCAAGAGGCAGCGGACAATGAGCAGTTCTTC. It translates to CASSQEAADNEQFF.